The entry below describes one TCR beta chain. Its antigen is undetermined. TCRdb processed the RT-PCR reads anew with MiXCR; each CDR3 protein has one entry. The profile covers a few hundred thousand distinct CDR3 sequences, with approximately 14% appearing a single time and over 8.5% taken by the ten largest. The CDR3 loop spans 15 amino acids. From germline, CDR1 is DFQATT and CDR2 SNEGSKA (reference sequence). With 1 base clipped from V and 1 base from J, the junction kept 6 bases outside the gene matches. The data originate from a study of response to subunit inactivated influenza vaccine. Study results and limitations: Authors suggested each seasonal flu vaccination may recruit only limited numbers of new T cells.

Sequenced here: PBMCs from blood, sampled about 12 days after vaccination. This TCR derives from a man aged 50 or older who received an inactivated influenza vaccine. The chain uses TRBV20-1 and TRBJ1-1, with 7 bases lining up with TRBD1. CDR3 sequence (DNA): TGCAGTGCTAGAGGGCTGGGACAGACGAACACTGAAGCTTTCTTT. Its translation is CSARGLGQTNTEAFF.